Included here is one T cell receptor (beta chain) sequence, with context. Some clones are missing from TCRdb's copy, which holds only in-frame ones; the method was immunoSEQ multiplex PCR. The sample has around 90,000 clones, around four fifths seen once. The record originates from a study of blood T cell repertoires in COVID-19. About the study: The samples span acute and convalescent COVID-19 from the United States, Italy and Spain. From T cells, B-cell-depleted T cells, or PBMCs came the material, which was cDNA or gDNA.

The CDR3 spans 19 residues. Trimming cost V 2 bases and J 2 bases; bases outside gene matches: 17. Germline V CDR1 and CDR2: SGHTA, FQGNSA. Material for sequencing was peripheral blood. The clonotype originates from a woman aged 70-85 years with active or convalescent COVID-19. This chain joins TRBV7-2 and TRBJ1-2, with TRBD1 matching over 7 bases. The CDR3 sequence: CASSLNFVSGGIGNYGYTF. DNA of the CDR3: TGTGCCAGCAGCTTAAATTTTGTGTCAGGGGGAATAGGCAACTATGGCTACACCTTC.